The 20 T cell receptor beta chains below all came from one sample that was sequenced in a study of OX40 agonist ivuxolimab in advanced cancers. Sequencing was performed with immunoSEQ multiplex PCR; in TCRdb, only in-frame clones are kept and a portion is missing. Among nearly 90,000 clones listed, approximately 87% were seen once. Specimen: CD4+ or CD8+ T cells sorted from blood, collected in a trial of the OX40 agonist ivuxolimab. The receptors stem from an adult with an advanced solid tumor such as melanoma, head and neck, liver or kidney cancer.

The genes are TRBV23-1 and TRBJ2-1, with a possible D match to TRBD2 (6 bases). TRBV23-1 is labeled an ORF, and its function is uncertain. This CDR3 contains 15 residues. V lost 4 bases and J lost 8, with 18 bases in between. CDR3 amino acids: CASSPAGTVADEQFF. The CDR3, as DNA: TGCGCCAGCAGTCCCGCAGGGACTGTAGCCGATGAGCAGTTCTTC.

The chain is built from TRBV27 and TRBJ2-1, with TRBD2 identical over 7 bases. Germline values: CDR1 MNHEY, CDR2 SMNVEV (reference sequence). CDR3 length equals 15 residues. V lost 6 bases and J lost 3; bases outside the gene matches: 8. The CDR3 region has the DNA TGTGCCAGCAGGACCTGCCGGGGGGACTACAATGAGCAGTTCTTC. Encoded protein: CASRTCRGDYNEQFF.

The genes are TRBV10-2 and TRBJ1-1; 8 nucleotides align to TRBD1. The CDR3 runs 15 residues. CDR1 is WSHSY and CDR2 is SAAADI in the germline V gene. The trim removed 5 bases at V and 1 base at J, leaving 6 bases unmatched. The CDR3 nucleotides read TGCGCCAGCAGTTCGACAGGGGAGTGGAACACTGAAGCTTTCTTT. This gives the protein CASSSTGEWNTEAFF.

V and J are TRBV5-1 and TRBJ2-7; the match to TRBD2 covers 8 bases. Germline-derived CDR1 and CDR2 are SGHRS and YFSETQ. The junction had 12 bases not matched to a gene; V was cut back by 4 bases and J by 6 bases. The length of the CDR3 is 15 residues. The CDR3 protein is CASSDGTGGGREQYF. Written as DNA, the CDR3 is TGCGCCAGCAGCGACGGGACCGGGGGGGGTCGCGAGCAGTACTTC.

The chain recombines TRBV6-5 with TRBJ2-3; 8 nucleotides agree with TRBD1. The CDR3 covers 13 residues. Trimming took 5 bases from V and 6 from J; bases not matched to a gene: 4. Germline assignment: CDR1 MNHEY and CDR2 SVGAGI. This chain's CDR3 is CASSQDRVDTQYF. The CDR3 region has the DNA TGTGCCAGCAGTCAGGACAGGGTTGATACGCAGTATTTT.

This chain uses TRBV4-1 with TRBJ2-7; D is possibly TRBD1 (6 bases). V lost 2 bases to trimming and J lost 0 bases, with 14 bases between them. CDR1 MGHRA and CDR2 YSYEKL come from the germline V gene. The CDR3 runs to 16 residues. The CDR3 protein is CASSQSTGYSSYEQYF. The CDR3 bases are TGCGCCAGCAGCCAATCCACAGGGTATAGCTCCTACGAGCAGTACTTC.

The chain is built from TRBV18 and TRBJ2-2; D is uncertain. CDR1 and CDR2 from the germline V gene are KGHSH and LQKENI. Trimming pared 4 bases from V and 10 bases from J, leaving 7 bases between. The CDR3 loop spans 11 amino acids. The CDR3 sequence: CASSLAEELFF. The DNA of the CDR3 is TGTGCCAGCTCACTTGCGGAGGAGCTGTTTTTT.

V gene TRBV7-2 combines with J gene TRBJ2-3; the match to TRBD2 covers 8 bases. There are 14 residues in the CDR3. Germline trimming cut 11 bases from V and 5 bases from J; bases unmatched to any gene: 12. CDR1 is SGHTA, CDR2 FQGNSA, per germline. CDR3 coding DNA: TGTGCCTCGGGGGAGCGGGGGCCGGGAGATACGCAGTATTTT. Protein: CASGERGPGDTQYF.

The J gene is TRBJ2-7, the V gene TRBV30; D perhaps matches TRBD1 (6 bases). Trimming took off 0 bases at V and 7 bases at J, with 10 bases between the two ends. From germline, CDR1 is GTSNPN and CDR2 SVGIG (reference sequence). The CDR3 consists of 12 residues. As DNA, the CDR3 is TGTGCCTGGAGTGTAGCCCAGGGGGAGCAGTACTTC. Its translation: CAWSVAQGEQYF.

This clone was detected only a few times. Written as DNA, the CDR3 is TGTGCCTGGGGACGAAACGGCCCGGGAACTGAAGCTTTCTTT. Its protein is CAWGRNGPGTEAFF. The chain uses TRBV30 and TRBJ1-1; unclear D gene. This CDR3 has 14 amino acids. Trimming removed 5 bases from V and 5 bases from J, with 18 bases in between. Germline CDR1 GTSNPN, CDR2 SVGIG (reference sequence).

The chain couples TRBV6-4 to TRBJ1-5, with D tentatively TRBD1 (6 bases). This CDR3 has 18 residues. V gave up 5 bases and J gave up 0 bases, with 20 bases separating them. The germline V gene encodes CDR1 MRHNA and CDR2 SNTAGT. The CDR3 sequence is CASSRGAGDAYSNQPQHF. The CDR3, as DNA: TGTGCCAGCAGTAGAGGGGCAGGGGATGCGTATAGCAATCAGCCCCAGCATTTT.

The gene calls are TRBV7-2 and TRBJ1-2; TRBD1 matches at 8 bases. V trimming: 3 bases; J trimming: 5 bases; junction bases outside the gene matches: 8. Germline CDR1 reads SGHTA; CDR2 reads FQGNSA. This CDR3 spans 15 amino acids. The CDR3 nucleotides read TGTGCCAGCAGCTTCAGACAGGGGTTATCTTATGGCTACACCTTC. Its protein is CASSFRQGLSYGYTF.

The chain couples TRBV7-2 to TRBJ2-2; D tentatively reads TRBD1 or TRBD2 (5 bases each). The CDR3 runs to 15 residues. Trimming took 5 bases from V and 1 from J, leaving 11 bases between them. Germline V gene lookup returns CDR1 SGHTA and CDR2 FQGNSA. CDR3 nucleotide sequence: TGTGCCAGCAGCACCCGGGACGGGAACACCGGGGAGCTGTTTTTT. Translation gives CASSTRDGNTGELFF.

The count of this clone is one. The chain employs TRBV20-1 and TRBJ1-2; 8 nucleotides match TRBD1. Germline V gene sequence: CDR1 DFQATT, CDR2 SNEGSKA (reference sequence). Germline trimming cut 8 bases from V and 11 bases from J; bases unmatched to any gene: 4. This CDR3 has 9 residues. CDR3 DNA sequence: TGCAGTTACAGGGGGGGATACACCTTC. Its translation: CSYRGGYTF.

The V call is TRBV6-5, the J call TRBJ1-1, with D perhaps TRBD1 (6 bases). The CDR3 has 16 amino acids. CDR1 is MNHEY, CDR2 SVGAGI, per germline. V was clipped by 0 bases and J by 2 bases, with 13 bases between them. In DNA form, the CDR3 reads TGTGCCAGCAGTTACTCTGGGGGCACTCTAAACACTGAAGCTTTCTTT. This sequence encodes CASSYSGGTLNTEAFF.

Comments on this clone: Distinct nucleotide sequences in the sample also encode this CDR3. The chain recombines TRBV5-4 with TRBJ2-4; D is unresolved. Germline V gene data show CDR1 as SGHNT and CDR2 as YYREEE (reference sequence). This CDR3 is built from 16 residues. The ends were cut back, 0 bases at V and 0 bases at J, with 10 bases in the middle. CDR3 loop: CASSLDSGGAKNIQYF. The CDR3 nucleotides read TGTGCCAGCAGCTTGGATTCGGGTGGAGCCAAAAACATTCAGTACTTC.

CDR3 loop: CASLAGDGQETQYF. Written as DNA, the CDR3 is TGTGCCAGCTTAGCAGGCGACGGCCAAGAGACCCAGTACTTC. J is TRBJ2-5 and V is TRBV6-5, with D uncertain. Trimming took off 8 bases at V and 1 base at J, with 14 bases between the two ends. The CDR3 has 14 amino acids. In germline, CDR1 is MNHEY, CDR2 SVGAGI.

The rearrangement links TRBV20-1 to TRBJ2-7; no definite D call. The V gene lost 6 bases and the J gene lost 9 bases, with 15 bases spanning the gap. Per the germline V gene, CDR1 is DFQATT and CDR2 is SNEGSKA (reference sequence). The CDR3 sequence is 11 residues long. DNA of the CDR3: TGCAGTGCCGGAGCCGGGCGTGCGCAGTACTTC. Its protein product is CSAGAGRAQYF.

The rearrangement uses TRBV27 and TRBJ1-2; D is undetermined. V was cut by 7 bases and J by 0 bases, with 18 bases left in between. This CDR3 is built from 16 residues. Germline V gene sequence: CDR1 MNHEY, CDR2 SMNVEV (reference sequence). CDR3 in amino acids: CASTTSAGLANYGYTF. The CDR3 DNA reads as TGTGCCAGCACTACCTCCGCCGGACTAGCTAACTATGGCTACACCTTC.

The gene calls are TRBV5-6 and TRBJ2-7, with D hard to call. The V gene's germline CDR1 is SGHDT and CDR2 YYEEEE. V lost 4 bases, J lost 2 bases, and 10 bases lay in between. This CDR3 is 13 amino acids long. In DNA form, the CDR3 reads TGTGCCAGCAGCCTTTTTCAGACCTACGAGCAGTACTTC. Translating it yields CASSLFQTYEQYF.